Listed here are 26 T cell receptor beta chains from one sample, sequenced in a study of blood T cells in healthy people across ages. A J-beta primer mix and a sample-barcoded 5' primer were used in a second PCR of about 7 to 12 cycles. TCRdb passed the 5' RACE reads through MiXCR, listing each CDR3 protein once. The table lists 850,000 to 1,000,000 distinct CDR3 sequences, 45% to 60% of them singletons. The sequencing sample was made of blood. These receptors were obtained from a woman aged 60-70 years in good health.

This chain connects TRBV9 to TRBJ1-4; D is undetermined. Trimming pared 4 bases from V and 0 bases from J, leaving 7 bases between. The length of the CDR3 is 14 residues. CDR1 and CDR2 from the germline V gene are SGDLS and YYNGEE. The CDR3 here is CASSTPATNEKLFF. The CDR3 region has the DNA TGTGCCAGCAGCACGCCTGCAACTAATGAAAAACTGTTTTTT.

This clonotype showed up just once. CDR3 residues: CARGQDTYGYTF. The CDR3 region has the DNA TGTGCCAGGGGACAGGATACATATGGCTACACCTTC. The chain has TRBV5-5 and TRBJ1-2; 8 bases match TRBD1. The germline gives CDR1 SGHKS, CDR2 YYEKEE (reference sequence). This CDR3 region has 12 residues. The V segment lost 8 bases and the J segment 5 bases; nucleotides outside the gene matches: 5. Drawing the rest from reference TRBV5-5 and TRBJ1-2, the complete variable domain is DAGVTQSPTHLIKTRGQQVTLRCSPISGHKSVSWYQQVLGQGPQFIFQYYEKEERGRGNFPDRFSARQFPNYSSELNVNALLLGDSALYLCARGQDTYGYTFGSGTRLTVV.

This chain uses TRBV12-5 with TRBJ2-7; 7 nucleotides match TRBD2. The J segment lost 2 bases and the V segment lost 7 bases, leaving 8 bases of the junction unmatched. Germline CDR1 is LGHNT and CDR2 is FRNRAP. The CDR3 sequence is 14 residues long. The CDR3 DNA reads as TGTGCTAGTGTCGGGGCTAGCGGAACCTACGAGCAGTACTTC. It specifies CASVGASGTYEQYF.

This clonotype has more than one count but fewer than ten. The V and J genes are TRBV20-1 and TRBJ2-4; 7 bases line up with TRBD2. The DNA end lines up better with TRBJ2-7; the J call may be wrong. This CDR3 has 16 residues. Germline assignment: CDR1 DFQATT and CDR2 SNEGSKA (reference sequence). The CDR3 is CSAAGRVASGIYEQYF. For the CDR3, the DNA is TGCAGTGCCGCGGGGAGAGTGGCTAGCGGCATTTACGAGCAGTACTTC.

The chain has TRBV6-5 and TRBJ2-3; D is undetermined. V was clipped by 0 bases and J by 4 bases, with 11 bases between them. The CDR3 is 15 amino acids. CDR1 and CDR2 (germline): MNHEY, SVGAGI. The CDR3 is CASSYSPDLPDTQYF. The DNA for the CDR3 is TGTGCCAGCAGTTACTCCCCCGACCTCCCAGATACGCAGTATTTT.

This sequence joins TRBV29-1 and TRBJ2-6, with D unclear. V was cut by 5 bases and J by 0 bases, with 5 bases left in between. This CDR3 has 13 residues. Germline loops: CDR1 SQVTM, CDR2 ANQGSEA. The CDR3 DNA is TGCAGCGTTTACCCCTCTGGGGCCAACGTCCTGACTTTC. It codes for CSVYPSGANVLTF.

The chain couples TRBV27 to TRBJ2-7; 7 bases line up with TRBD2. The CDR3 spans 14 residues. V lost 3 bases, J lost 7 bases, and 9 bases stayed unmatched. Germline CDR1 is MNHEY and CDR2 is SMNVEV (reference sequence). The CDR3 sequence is CASSLEGGPLEQYF. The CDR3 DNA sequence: TGTGCCAGCAGTTTGGAGGGAGGGCCTCTGGAGCAGTACTTC.

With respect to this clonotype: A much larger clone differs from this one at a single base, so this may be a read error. The CDR3 DNA follows: TGTGCCAGCTCACCAAGTTCCCAGCAAGAGACCCAGTACTTC. It encodes CASSPSSQQETQYF. The V and J genes are TRBV18 and TRBJ2-5; no clear D. V lost 2 bases and J lost 2, with 9 bases in between. Per germline, CDR1 KGHSH and CDR2 LQKENI. The CDR3 is made up of 14 amino acids.

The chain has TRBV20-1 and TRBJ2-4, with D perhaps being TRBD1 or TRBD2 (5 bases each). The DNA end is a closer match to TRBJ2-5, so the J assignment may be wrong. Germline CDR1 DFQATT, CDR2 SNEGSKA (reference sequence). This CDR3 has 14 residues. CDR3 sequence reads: CSARRGGVQETQYF. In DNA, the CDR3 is TGCAGTGCTAGGCGTGGGGGAGTACAAGAGACCCAGTACTTC.

The DNA for the CDR3 is TGTGCCAGCAGGGCCCATGGACAGAGATACGAGCAGTACTTC. Translated, it gives CASRAHGQRYEQYF. The V call is TRBV6-2 or TRBV6-3, the J call TRBJ2-4; TRBD1 might be the D (6 bases). Matching the DNA end better, TRBJ2-7 makes the J call doubtful. This CDR3 has 14 amino acids. Germline assignment: CDR1 MNHEY and CDR2 SVGEGT.

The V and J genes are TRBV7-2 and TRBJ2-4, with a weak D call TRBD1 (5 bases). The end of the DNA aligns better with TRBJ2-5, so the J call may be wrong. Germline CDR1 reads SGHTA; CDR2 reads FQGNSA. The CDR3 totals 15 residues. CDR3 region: CASSYQKGVQETQYF. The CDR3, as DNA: TGTGCCAGCAGCTACCAAAAAGGGGTCCAAGAGACCCAGTACTTC.

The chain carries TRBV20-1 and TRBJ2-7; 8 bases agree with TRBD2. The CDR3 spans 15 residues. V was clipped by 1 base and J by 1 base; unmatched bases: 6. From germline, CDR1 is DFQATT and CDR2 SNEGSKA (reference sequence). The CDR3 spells CSARGNRGRSYEQYF. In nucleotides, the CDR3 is TGCAGTGCTAGAGGCAATCGCGGGAGGTCCTACGAGCAGTACTTC.

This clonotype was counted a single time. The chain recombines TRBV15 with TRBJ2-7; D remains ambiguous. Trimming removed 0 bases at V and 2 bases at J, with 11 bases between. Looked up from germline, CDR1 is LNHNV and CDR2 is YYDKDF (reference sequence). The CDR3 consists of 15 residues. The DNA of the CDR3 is TGTGCCACCAGCAGAGAACAGCAATGGCCCTACGAGCAGTACTTC. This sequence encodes CATSREQQWPYEQYF.

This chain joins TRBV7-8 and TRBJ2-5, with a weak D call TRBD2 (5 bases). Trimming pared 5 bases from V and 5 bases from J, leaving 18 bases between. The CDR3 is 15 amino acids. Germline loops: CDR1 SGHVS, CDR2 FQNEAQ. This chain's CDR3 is CASSPKRSLGETQYF. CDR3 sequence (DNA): TGTGCCAGCAGCCCAAAGCGGTCCCTAGGGGAGACCCAGTACTTC.

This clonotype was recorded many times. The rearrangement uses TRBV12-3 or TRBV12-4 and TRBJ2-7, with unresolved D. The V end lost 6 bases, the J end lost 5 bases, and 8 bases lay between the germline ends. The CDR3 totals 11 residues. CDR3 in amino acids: CASSFGNEQYF. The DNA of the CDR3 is TGTGCCAGCAGCTTTGGGAACGAGCAGTACTTC.

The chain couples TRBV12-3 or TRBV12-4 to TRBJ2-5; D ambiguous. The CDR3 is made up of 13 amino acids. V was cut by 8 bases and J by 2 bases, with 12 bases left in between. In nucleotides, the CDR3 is TGTGCCAGCCTACGGACGGCACAAGAGACCCAGTACTTC. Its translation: CASLRTAQETQYF.

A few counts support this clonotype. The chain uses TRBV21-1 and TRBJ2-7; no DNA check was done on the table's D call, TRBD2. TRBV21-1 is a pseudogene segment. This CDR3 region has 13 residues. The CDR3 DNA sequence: TGTGCCATCCGCCGGGACTTCCTCTACGAGCAGTACTTC. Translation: CAIRRDFLYEQYF.

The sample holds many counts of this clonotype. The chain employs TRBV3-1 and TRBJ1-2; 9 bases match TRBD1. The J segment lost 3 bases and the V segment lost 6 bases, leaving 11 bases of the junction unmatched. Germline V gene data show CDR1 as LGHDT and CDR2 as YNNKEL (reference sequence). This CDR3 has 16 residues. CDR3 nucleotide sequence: TGTGCCAGCAGACGAAACCCACGACAGGGGGACTATGGCTACACCTTC. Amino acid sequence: CASRRNPRQGDYGYTF.

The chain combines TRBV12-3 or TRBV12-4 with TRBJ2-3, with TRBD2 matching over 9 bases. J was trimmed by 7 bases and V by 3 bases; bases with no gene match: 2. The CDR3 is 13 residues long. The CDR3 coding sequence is TGTGCCAGCAGTTTGCTAGCGGGGCATACGCAGTATTTT. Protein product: CASSLLAGHTQYF.

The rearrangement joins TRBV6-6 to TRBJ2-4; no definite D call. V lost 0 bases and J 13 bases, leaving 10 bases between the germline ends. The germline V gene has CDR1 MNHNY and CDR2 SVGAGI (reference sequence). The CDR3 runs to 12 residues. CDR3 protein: CASSYSDRKQYF. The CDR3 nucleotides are TGTGCCAGCAGTTACTCAGACCGCAAGCAGTACTTC.

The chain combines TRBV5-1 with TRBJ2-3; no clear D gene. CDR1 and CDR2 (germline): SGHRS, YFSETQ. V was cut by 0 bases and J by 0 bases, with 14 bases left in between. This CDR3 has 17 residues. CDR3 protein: CASSLASRTTSTDTQYF. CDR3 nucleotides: TGCGCCAGCAGCTTGGCGAGCCGTACAACTAGCACAGATACGCAGTATTTT.

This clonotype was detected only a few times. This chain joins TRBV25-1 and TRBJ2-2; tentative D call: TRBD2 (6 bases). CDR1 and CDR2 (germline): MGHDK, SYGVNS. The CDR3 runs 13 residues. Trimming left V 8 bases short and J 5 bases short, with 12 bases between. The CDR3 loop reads CASARDFTGELFF. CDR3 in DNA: TGTGCCAGCGCACGGGACTTTACCGGGGAGCTGTTTTTT.

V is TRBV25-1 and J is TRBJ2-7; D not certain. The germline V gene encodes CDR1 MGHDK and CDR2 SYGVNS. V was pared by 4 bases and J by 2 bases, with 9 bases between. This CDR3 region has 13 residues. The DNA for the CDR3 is TGTGCCAGCAGTGTAGGCACCGCCTACGAGCAGTACTTC. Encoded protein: CASSVGTAYEQYF.

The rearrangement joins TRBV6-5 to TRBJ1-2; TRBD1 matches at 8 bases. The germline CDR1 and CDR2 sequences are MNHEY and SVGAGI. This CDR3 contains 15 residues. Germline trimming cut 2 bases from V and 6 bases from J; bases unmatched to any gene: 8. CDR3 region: CASSYRQGNVDGYTF. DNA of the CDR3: TGTGCCAGCAGTTACCGACAGGGGAATGTGGATGGCTACACCTTC.

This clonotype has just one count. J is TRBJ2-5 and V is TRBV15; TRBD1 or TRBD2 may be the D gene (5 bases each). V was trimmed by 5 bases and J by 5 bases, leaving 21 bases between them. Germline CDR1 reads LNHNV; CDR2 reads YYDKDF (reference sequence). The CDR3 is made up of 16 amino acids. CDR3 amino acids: CATSVRLPREGETQYF. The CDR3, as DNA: TGTGCCACCAGCGTACGACTGCCTCGCGAGGGGGAGACCCAGTACTTC.

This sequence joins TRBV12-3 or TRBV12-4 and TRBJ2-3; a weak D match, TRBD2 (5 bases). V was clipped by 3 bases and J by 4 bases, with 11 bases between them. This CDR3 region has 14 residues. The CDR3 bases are TGTGCCAGCAGTTTTCAGGCGGGCGCAGATACGCAGTATTTT. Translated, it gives CASSFQAGADTQYF.